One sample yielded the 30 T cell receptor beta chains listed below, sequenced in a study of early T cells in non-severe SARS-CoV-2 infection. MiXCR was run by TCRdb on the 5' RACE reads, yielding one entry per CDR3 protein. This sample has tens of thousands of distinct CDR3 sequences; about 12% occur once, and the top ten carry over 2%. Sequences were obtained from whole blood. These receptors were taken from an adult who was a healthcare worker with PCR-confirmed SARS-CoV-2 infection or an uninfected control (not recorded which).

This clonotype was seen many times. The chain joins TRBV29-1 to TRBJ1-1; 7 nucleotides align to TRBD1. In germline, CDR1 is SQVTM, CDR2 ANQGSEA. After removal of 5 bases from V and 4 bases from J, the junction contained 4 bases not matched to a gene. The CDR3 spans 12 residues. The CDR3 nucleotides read TGCAGCGTTTCCACAGGGGCCACTGAAGCTTTCTTT. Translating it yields CSVSTGATEAFF.

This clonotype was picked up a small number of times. The CDR3 bases are TGTGCCAGCGCAGGAAACACTGAAGCTTTCTTT. Protein: CASAGNTEAFF. The chain combines TRBV11-2 with TRBJ1-1; D not resolved. Between the trimmed V and J ends, which lost 8 bases and 2 bases, there was a span of 6 bases. The CDR3 sequence is 11 residues long. Germline CDR1 reads SGHAT; CDR2 reads FQNNGV. The variable domain in full, completed from reference TRBV11-2 and TRBJ1-1, reads EAGVAQSPRYKIIEKRQSVAFWCNPISGHATLYWYQQILGQGPKLLIQFQNNGVVDDSQLPKDRFSAERLKGVDSTLKIQPAKLEDSAVYLCASAGNTEAFFGQGTRLTVV.

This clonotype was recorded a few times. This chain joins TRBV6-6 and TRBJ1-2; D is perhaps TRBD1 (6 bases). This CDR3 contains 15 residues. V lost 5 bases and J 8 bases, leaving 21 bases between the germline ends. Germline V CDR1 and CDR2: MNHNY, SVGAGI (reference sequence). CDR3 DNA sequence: TGTGCCAGCAGTCGGGAGGGGGGGCATTTAGACGGCTACACCTTC. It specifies CASSREGGHLDGYTF.

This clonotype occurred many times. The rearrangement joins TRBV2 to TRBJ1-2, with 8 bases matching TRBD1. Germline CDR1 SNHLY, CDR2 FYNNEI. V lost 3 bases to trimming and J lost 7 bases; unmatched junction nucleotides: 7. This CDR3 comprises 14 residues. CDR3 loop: CASSDTGGYSGYTF. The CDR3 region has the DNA TGTGCCAGCAGTGACACAGGGGGTTACAGTGGCTACACCTTC.

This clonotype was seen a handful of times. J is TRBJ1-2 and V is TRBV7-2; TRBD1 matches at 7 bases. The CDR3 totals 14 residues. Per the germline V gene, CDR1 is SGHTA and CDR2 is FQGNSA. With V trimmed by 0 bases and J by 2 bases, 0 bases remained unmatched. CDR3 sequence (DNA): TGTGCCAGCAGCTTAGCGGGACAGAACTATGGCTACACCTTC. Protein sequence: CASSLAGQNYGYTF.

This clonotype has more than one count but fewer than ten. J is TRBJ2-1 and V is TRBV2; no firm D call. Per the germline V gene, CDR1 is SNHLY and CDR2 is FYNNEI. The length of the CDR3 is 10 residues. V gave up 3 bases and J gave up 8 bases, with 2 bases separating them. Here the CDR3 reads CASSEDEQFF. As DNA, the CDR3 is TGTGCCAGCAGTGAGGATGAGCAGTTCTTC.

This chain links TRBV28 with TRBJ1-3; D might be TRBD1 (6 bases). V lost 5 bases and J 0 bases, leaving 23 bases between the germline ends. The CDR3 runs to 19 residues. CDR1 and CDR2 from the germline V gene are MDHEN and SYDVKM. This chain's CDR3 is CASSLDRYRVQSSGNTIYF. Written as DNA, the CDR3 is TGTGCCAGCAGTCTCGACAGGTACCGAGTACAGAGCTCTGGAAACACCATATATTTT. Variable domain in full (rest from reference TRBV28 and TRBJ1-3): DVKVTQSSRYLVKRTGEKVFLECVQDMDHENMFWYRQDPGLGLRLIYFSYDVKMKEKGDIPEGYSVSREKKERFSLILESASTNQTSMYLCASSLDRYRVQSSGNTIYFGEGSWLTVV.

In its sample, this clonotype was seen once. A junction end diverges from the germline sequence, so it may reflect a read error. This chain's CDR3 is CASSRPAVGANTGELFF. The CDR3 DNA is TGTGCCAGCAGTCGCCCCGCAGTTGGGGCAAACACCGGGGAGCTTTTTTTT. This chain joins TRBV6-5 and TRBJ2-2, with D perhaps given as TRBD1 or TRBD2 (5 bases each). CDR1 and CDR2 from the germline V gene are MNHEY and SVGAGI. The length of the CDR3 is 17 residues.

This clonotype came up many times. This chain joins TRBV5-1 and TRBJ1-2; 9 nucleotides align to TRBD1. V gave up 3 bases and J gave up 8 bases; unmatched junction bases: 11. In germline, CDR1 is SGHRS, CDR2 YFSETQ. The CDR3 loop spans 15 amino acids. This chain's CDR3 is CASSSRTGAEEGYTF. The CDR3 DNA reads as TGCGCCAGCAGCTCTCGGACAGGGGCAGAGGAGGGCTACACCTTC.

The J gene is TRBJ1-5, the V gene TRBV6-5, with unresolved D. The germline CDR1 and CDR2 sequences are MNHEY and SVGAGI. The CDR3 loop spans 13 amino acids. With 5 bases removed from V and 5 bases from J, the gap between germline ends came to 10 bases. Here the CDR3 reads CASSTGGDQPQHF. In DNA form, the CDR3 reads TGTGCCAGCAGTACTGGTGGTGATCAGCCCCAGCATTTT.

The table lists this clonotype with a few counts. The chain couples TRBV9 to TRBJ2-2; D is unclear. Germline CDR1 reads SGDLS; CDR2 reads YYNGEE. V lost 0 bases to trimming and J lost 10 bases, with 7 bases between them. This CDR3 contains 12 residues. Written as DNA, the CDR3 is TGTGCCAGCAGCGTAGACGTCGTGGAGCTGTTTTTT. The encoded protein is CASSVDVVELFF.

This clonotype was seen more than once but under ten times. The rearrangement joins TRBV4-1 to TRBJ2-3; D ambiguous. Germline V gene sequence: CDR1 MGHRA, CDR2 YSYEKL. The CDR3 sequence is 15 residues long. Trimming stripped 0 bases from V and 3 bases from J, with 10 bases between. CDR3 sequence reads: CASSQEQLLTDTQYF. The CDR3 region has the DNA TGCGCCAGCAGCCAAGAGCAGCTTTTGACAGATACGCAGTATTTT.

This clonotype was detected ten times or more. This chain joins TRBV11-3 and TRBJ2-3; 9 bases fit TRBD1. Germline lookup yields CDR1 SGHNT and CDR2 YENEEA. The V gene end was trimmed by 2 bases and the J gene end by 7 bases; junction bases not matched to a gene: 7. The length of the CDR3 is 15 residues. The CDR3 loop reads CASSLRTGVANTQYF. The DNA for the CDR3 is TGTGCCAGCAGCTTAAGGACAGGGGTTGCGAATACGCAGTATTTT.

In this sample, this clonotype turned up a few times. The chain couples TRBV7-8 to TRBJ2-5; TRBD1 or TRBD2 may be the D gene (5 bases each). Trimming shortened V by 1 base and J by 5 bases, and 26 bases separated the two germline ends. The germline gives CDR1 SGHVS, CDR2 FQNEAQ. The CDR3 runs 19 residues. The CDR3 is CASSLGGYWGTGSRETQYF. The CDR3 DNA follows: TGTGCCAGCAGCTTAGGTGGTTATTGGGGCACGGGGTCTAGGGAGACCCAGTACTTC.

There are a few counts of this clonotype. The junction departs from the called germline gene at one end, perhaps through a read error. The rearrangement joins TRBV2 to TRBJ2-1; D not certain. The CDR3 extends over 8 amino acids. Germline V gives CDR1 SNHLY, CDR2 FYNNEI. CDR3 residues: CASTWKCF. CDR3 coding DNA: TGTGCCAGCACGTGGAAATGCTTC.

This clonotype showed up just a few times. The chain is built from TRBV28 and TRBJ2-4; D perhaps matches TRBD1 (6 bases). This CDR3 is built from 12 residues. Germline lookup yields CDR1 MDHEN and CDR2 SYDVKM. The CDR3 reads CATGTAKNIQYF. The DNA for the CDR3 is TGTGCTACAGGGACCGCCAAAAACATTCAGTACTTC.

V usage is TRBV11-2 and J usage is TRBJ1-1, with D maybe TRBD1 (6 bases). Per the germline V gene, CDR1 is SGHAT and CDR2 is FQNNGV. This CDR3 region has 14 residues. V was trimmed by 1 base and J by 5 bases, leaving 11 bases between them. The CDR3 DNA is TGTGCCAGCAGCTTAGCAGGGGTGGGGACTGAAGCTTTCTTT. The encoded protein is CASSLAGVGTEAFF.

In nucleotides, the CDR3 is TGTGCCAGCTCACCAGGGCAGTCGGAGACCCAGTACTTC. This sequence encodes CASSPGQSETQYF. The chain joins TRBV18 to TRBJ2-5; D is unresolved. V dropped 2 bases and J dropped 5 bases, with 9 bases sitting between them. Germline V CDR1 and CDR2: KGHSH, LQKENI. The CDR3 runs 13 residues.

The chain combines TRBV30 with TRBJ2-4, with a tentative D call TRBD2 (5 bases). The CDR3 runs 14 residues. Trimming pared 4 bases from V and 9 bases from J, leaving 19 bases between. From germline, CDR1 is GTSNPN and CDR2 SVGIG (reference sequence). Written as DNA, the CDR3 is TGTGCCTGGAATGAACCCCCGAGGGCGGGCATTCAGTACTTC. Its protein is CAWNEPPRAGIQYF.

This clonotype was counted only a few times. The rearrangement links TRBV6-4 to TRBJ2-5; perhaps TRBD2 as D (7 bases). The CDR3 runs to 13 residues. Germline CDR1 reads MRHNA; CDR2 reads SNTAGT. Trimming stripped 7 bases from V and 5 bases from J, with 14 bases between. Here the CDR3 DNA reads TGTGCCAGCAACCAACAGGGAGGGGAGACCCAGTACTTC. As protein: CASNQQGGETQYF.

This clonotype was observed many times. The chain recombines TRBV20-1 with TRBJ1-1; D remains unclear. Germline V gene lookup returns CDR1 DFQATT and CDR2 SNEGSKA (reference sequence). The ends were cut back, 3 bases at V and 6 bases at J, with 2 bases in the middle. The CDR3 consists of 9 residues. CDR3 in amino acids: CSASAEAFF. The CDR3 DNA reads TGCAGTGCTAGTGCTGAAGCTTTCTTT.

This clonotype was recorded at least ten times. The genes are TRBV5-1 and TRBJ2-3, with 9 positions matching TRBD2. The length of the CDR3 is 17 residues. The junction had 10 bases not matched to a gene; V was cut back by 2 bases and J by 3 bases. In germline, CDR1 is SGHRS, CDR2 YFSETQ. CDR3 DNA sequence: TGCGCCAGCAGCTTTGGTCTAGCGGGGATGAGGACAGATACGCAGTATTTT. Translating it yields CASSFGLAGMRTDTQYF.

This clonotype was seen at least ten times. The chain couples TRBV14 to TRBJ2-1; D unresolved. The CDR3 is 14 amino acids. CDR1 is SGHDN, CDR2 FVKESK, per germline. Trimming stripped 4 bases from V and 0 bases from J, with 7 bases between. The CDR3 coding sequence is TGTGCCAGCAGCCCCAAGGACTCCTACAATGAGCAGTTCTTC. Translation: CASSPKDSYNEQFF.

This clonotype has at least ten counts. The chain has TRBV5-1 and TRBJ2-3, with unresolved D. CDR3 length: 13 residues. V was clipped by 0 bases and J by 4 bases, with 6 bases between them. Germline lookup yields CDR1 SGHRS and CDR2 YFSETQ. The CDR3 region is CASSLEGADTQYF. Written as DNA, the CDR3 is TGCGCCAGCAGCTTGGAAGGAGCAGATACGCAGTATTTT.

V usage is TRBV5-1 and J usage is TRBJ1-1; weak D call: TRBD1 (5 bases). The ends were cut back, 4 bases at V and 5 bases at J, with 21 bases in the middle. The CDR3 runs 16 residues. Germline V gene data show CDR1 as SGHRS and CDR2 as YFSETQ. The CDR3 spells CASSPQAQGGGTEAFF. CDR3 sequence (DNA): TGCGCCAGCAGCCCCCAAGCCCAGGGCGGGGGGACTGAAGCTTTCTTT.

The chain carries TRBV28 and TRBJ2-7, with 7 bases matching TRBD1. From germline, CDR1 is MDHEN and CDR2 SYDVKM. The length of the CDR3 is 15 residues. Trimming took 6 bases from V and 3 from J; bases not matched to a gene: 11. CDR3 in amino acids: CASSGTRDSYYEQYF. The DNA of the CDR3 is TGTGCCAGCAGCGGGACCCGGGACAGTTACTACGAGCAGTACTTC.

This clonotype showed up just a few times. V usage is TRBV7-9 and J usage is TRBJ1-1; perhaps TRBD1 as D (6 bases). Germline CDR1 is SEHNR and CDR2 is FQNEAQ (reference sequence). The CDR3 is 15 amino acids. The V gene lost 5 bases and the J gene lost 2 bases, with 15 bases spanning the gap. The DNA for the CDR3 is TGTGCCAGCAGCGCCCCCAGGGGAAGAAACACTGAAGCTTTCTTT. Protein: CASSAPRGRNTEAFF.

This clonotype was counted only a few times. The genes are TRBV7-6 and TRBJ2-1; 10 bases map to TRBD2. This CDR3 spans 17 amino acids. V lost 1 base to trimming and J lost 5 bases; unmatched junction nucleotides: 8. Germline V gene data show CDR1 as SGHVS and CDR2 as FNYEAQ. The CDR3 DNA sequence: TGTGCCAGCAGCTTAGAGACTAGCGGGCGACCTCACAATGAGCAGTTCTTC. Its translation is CASSLETSGRPHNEQFF. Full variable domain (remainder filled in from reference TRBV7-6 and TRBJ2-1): GAGVSQSPRYKVTKRGQDVALRCDPISGHVSLYWYRQALGQGPEFLTYFNYEAQQDKSGLPNDRFSAERPEGSISTLTIQRTEQRDSAMYRCASSLETSGRPHNEQFFGPGTRLTVL.

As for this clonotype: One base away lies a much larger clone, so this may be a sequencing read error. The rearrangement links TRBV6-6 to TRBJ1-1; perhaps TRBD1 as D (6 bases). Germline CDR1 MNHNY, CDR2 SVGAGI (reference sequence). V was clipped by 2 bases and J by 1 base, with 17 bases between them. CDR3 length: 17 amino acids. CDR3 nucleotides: TGTGCCAGCAGTTACGGGAGGGGGTCTGAATCGAACACTGAAGCTTTCTTT. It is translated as CASSYGRGSESNTEAFF.

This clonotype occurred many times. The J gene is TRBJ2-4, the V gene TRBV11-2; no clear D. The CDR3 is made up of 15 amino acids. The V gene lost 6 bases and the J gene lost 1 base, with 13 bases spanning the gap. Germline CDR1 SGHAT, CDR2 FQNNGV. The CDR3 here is CASSGTRAAKNIQYF. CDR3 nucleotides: TGTGCCAGCAGTGGAACCCGGGCGGCCAAAAACATTCAGTACTTC.